The TCR beta chain under discussion was sequenced for a study of T cell changes during pregnancy in multiple sclerosis. Using immunoSEQ multiplex PCR, the repertoire was profiled, and TCRdb retains in-frame clones only, with some absent. The table has tens of thousands of clones, about nine tenths seen once. This CDR3 is built from 14 residues. V lost 5 bases, J lost 3 bases, and 2 bases stayed unmatched. Germline V gene sequence: CDR1 MRHNA, CDR2 SNTAGT. The receptor's source is a female donor in good health, enrolled as a control in a pregnancy study. The source material was CD4+ T cells from peripheral blood mononuclear cells, sampled after pregnancy. The chain combines TRBV6-4 with TRBJ2-3; 10 bases line up with TRBD1. CDR3 residues: CASSPGQGTDTQYF. CDR3 in DNA: TGTGCCAGCAGTCCGGGACAGGGGACAGATACGCAGTATTTT.